Below are 31 T cell receptor beta chains sequenced from a single sample in a study of blood T cell repertoires in COVID-19. The data were produced by immunoSEQ multiplex PCR, yet TCRdb's version contains in-frame clones alone and is incomplete. Among about 230,000 clones listed, less than 85% were seen once. Sequencing was done on a sample of peripheral blood. These receptors all stem from a woman in her sixties or seventies with active or convalescent COVID-19.

The V call is TRBV10-3, the J call TRBJ2-3; 10 nucleotides agree with TRBD2. V dropped 0 bases and J dropped 7; count of bases not matched to a gene: 7. In germline, CDR1 is ENHRY, CDR2 SYGVKD. The CDR3 sequence is 16 residues long. CDR3 sequence (DNA): TGTGCCATCAGTGAGTCCCGAGCGGGGGGGCCGAATACGCAGTATTTT. This codes for CAISESRAGGPNTQYF.

The gene calls are TRBV19 and TRBJ1-2; 8 bases are a match to TRBD1. Germline V lookup: CDR1 LNHDA, CDR2 SQIVND (reference sequence). The CDR3 runs to 14 residues. V was pared by 4 bases and J by 1 base, with 2 bases of the junction left unmatched. CDR3 sequence reads: CASSTGGDNYGYTF. DNA for the CDR3: TGTGCCAGTAGTACAGGGGGCGATAACTATGGCTACACCTTC.

The chain joins TRBV29-1 to TRBJ1-3; D unresolved. Germline-derived CDR1 and CDR2 are SQVTM and ANQGSEA. This CDR3 spans 13 amino acids. V dropped 2 bases and J dropped 3 bases, with 8 bases sitting between them. CDR3 coding DNA: TGCAGCGTTGAACGACTACTTGGAAACACCATATATTTT. This codes for CSVERLLGNTIYF.

This chain uses TRBV3-1 (or the pseudogene TRBV3-2) with TRBJ2-1; 11 bases map to TRBD2. The germline V gene encodes CDR1 LGHDT and CDR2 YNNKEL (reference sequence). V dropped 4 bases and J dropped 4; count of bases not matched to a gene: 9. This CDR3 comprises 17 residues. The CDR3: CASSRVSGGDGYNEQFF. The CDR3 region has the DNA TGTGCCAGCAGCCGAGTTAGCGGGGGGGATGGGTACAATGAGCAGTTCTTC.

This chain uses TRBV5-1 with TRBJ2-1, with D maybe TRBD2 (6 bases). In germline, CDR1 is SGHRS, CDR2 YFSETQ. This CDR3 spans 14 amino acids. Trimming left V 0 bases short and J 6 bases short, with 10 bases between. This CDR3 reads CASSLAVGGNEQFF. CDR3 sequence (DNA): TGCGCCAGCAGCTTGGCCGTCGGGGGCAATGAGCAGTTCTTC. Combining the CDR3 with reference TRBV5-1 and TRBJ2-1 gives the whole variable domain KAGVTQTPRYLIKTRGQQVTLSCSPISGHRSVSWYQQTPGQGLQFLFEYFSETQRNKGNFPGRFSGRQFSNSRSEMNVSTLELGDSALYLCASSLAVGGNEQFFGPGTRLTVL.

The chain is built from TRBV11-3 and TRBJ2-7; 11 nucleotides match TRBD2. The CDR3 totals 15 residues. Germline V gene lookup returns CDR1 SGHNT and CDR2 YENEEA. The junction had 1 base not matched to a gene; V was cut back by 1 base and J by 2 bases. Here the CDR3 DNA reads TGTGCCAGCAGCTTAGGACTAGCGGGACCCTACGAGCAGTACTTC. Translated, it gives CASSLGLAGPYEQYF.

V gene TRBV7-9 combines with J gene TRBJ2-5; no definite D call. This CDR3 comprises 15 residues. The V end was cut by 1 base, the J end by 2 bases, with 11 bases between. Looked up from germline, CDR1 is SEHNR and CDR2 is FQNEAQ (reference sequence). CDR3 sequence reads: CASSLVGDSQETQYF. The CDR3 bases are TGTGCCAGCAGCTTAGTCGGTGACTCGCAAGAGACCCAGTACTTC.

This sequence joins TRBV5-1 and TRBJ1-2; tentative D call: TRBD1 (5 bases). This CDR3 region has 14 residues. V was cut by 7 bases and J by 6 bases, with 19 bases left in between. The germline gives CDR1 SGHRS, CDR2 YFSETQ. The CDR3 loop is CASSFDHRGNGYTF. The CDR3 DNA is TGCGCCAGCTCCTTTGACCACCGGGGGAATGGCTACACCTTC.

This clone was observed many times. The rearrangement uses TRBV27 and TRBJ2-7; TRBD2 agrees at 9 bases. Germline assignment: CDR1 MNHEY and CDR2 SMNVEV (reference sequence). The ends lost 7 bases at V and 4 bases at J; junction bases unmatched: 14. The CDR3 consists of 16 residues. The CDR3 sequence: CASTPLPASGAYEQYF. DNA for the CDR3: TGTGCCAGCACACCCCTACCGGCTAGCGGGGCATACGAGCAGTACTTC.

The gene calls are TRBV11-1 and TRBJ2-7; D perhaps matches TRBD2 (5 bases). The CDR3 is made up of 13 amino acids. V shed 8 bases and J shed 5 bases, with 16 bases lying between them. CDR1 is SGHAT, CDR2 FQDESV, per germline (reference sequence). The CDR3 here is CASSDGIPNEQYF. The CDR3, as DNA: TGTGCCAGCTCCGACGGGATTCCGAACGAGCAGTACTTC.

A few counts support this clone. The chain is built from TRBV2 and TRBJ2-5, with TRBD2 as a possible D gene (6 bases). CDR1 and CDR2 (germline): SNHLY, FYNNEI. This CDR3 comprises 13 residues. The V and J ends lost 6 bases and 5 bases respectively, with 13 bases between them. As DNA, the CDR3 is TGTGCCAGCAGGACTTGGGGGGTTGAGACCCAGTACTTC. It is translated as CASRTWGVETQYF.

This chain links TRBV2 with TRBJ1-1; the match to TRBD1 covers 10 bases. The junction had 14 bases not matched to a gene; V was cut back by 6 bases and J by 4 bases. This CDR3 is 17 amino acids long. CDR1 and CDR2 (germline): SNHLY, FYNNEI. The CDR3 loop is CASRTRDRGSLVTEAFF. Here the CDR3 DNA reads TGTGCCAGCAGGACCCGGGACAGGGGTTCATTGGTCACTGAAGCTTTCTTT.

The DNA of the CDR3 is TGTGCCATCAGTGAAAGGGCAGAGGGCACCTACGAGCAGTACTTC. Protein: CAISERAEGTYEQYF. This rearrangement joins TRBV10-3 to TRBJ2-7; a possible D gene is TRBD2 (5 bases). Between the trimmed V and J ends, which lost 3 bases and 2 bases, there was a span of 14 bases. The CDR3 covers 15 residues. Germline values: CDR1 ENHRY, CDR2 SYGVKD.

This chain links TRBV5-5 with TRBJ2-1, with D possibly matching TRBD2 (5 bases). The V gene lost 3 bases and the J gene lost 4 bases, with 14 bases spanning the gap. The CDR3 is 15 residues long. Germline V gives CDR1 SGHKS, CDR2 YYEKEE (reference sequence). The chain's CDR3 is CASSWTDGEYNEQFF. The CDR3 nucleotides are TGTGCCAGCAGCTGGACGGACGGGGAATACAATGAGCAGTTCTTC.

This chain uses TRBV6-2 or TRBV6-3 with TRBJ1-2, with D hard to call. V was shortened by 4 bases and J by 2 bases, with 11 bases between the two germline ends. The CDR3 sequence is 14 residues long. The germline V gene encodes CDR1 MNHEY and CDR2 SVGEGT. In DNA, the CDR3 is TGTGCCAGCAGTTTGAGGGTGTCAAACTATGGCTACACCTTC. Its protein product is CASSLRVSNYGYTF.

CDR3 protein: CASSNSPNSNQPQHF. CDR3 nucleotide sequence: TGTGCCAGTAGTAACAGCCCCAATAGCAATCAGCCCCAGCATTTT. The chain joins TRBV19 to TRBJ1-5; D is ambiguous. V was cut by 4 bases and J by 0 bases, with 10 bases left in between. Germline CDR1 LNHDA, CDR2 SQIVND (reference sequence). The CDR3 is made up of 15 amino acids.

The chain is built from TRBV9 and TRBJ1-2; possibly TRBD1 for D (6 bases). Trimming left V 3 bases short and J 4 bases short, with 19 bases between. Germline V gene data show CDR1 as SGDLS and CDR2 as YYNGEE. This CDR3 contains 16 residues. This chain's CDR3 is CASSEQGHPRGYGYTF. In nucleotides, the CDR3 is TGTGCCAGCAGCGAGCAGGGACACCCGAGGGGCTATGGCTACACCTTC.

This clone was detected once. The chain couples TRBV18 to TRBJ1-5; 7 positions agree with TRBD1. Trimming cost V 6 bases and J 5 bases; bases outside gene matches: 10. Germline V gene data show CDR1 as KGHSH and CDR2 as LQKENI. This CDR3 spans 15 amino acids. As DNA, the CDR3 is TGTGCCAGCTCCCTAAGCCAGGGGGACCATCAGCCCCAGCATTTT. As protein: CASSLSQGDHQPQHF.

The rearrangement joins TRBV5-6 to TRBJ1-2, with TRBD1 as a possible D gene (5 bases). V lost 1 base and J 7 bases, leaving 20 bases between the germline ends. This CDR3 is built from 16 residues. Germline loops: CDR1 SGHDT, CDR2 YYEEEE. The CDR3 coding sequence is TGTGCCAGCAGCTTGCGGGCCGGGGCCAGGGAGGGTGGCTACACCTTC. This codes for CASSLRAGAREGGYTF.

The chain is built from TRBV19 and TRBJ1-2; D may be TRBD1 (6 bases). The germline V gene encodes CDR1 LNHDA and CDR2 SQIVND (reference sequence). V shed 3 bases and J shed 9 bases, with 11 bases lying between them. There are 12 residues in the CDR3. CDR3 sequence reads: CASSIGGQRYTF. The CDR3 DNA reads TGTGCCAGTAGTATTGGGGGCCAGCGCTACACCTTC.

This clone appeared once. The chain joins TRBV4-2 to TRBJ1-2, with 12 bases matching TRBD1. This CDR3 is 15 amino acids long. Per the germline V gene, CDR1 is LGHNA and CDR2 is YNFKEQ. V dropped 0 bases and J dropped 8; count of bases not matched to a gene: 4. CDR3 residues: CASSQEGTGGLGYTF. CDR3 nucleotide sequence: TGTGCCAGCAGCCAAGAGGGGACAGGGGGCTTAGGCTACACCTTC.

The rearrangement links TRBV5-1 to TRBJ2-5; D is unclear. CDR1 is SGHRS, CDR2 YFSETQ, per germline. V lost 2 bases, J lost 1 base, and 12 bases lay in between. The CDR3 has 15 amino acids. The CDR3 coding sequence is TGCGCCAGCAGCTTACAAACCGACTTCCAAGAGACCCAGTACTTC. This codes for CASSLQTDFQETQYF. Together with reference TRBV5-1 and TRBJ2-5, the CDR3 gives the full variable domain: KAGVTQTPRYLIKTRGQQVTLSCSPISGHRSVSWYQQTPGQGLQFLFEYFSETQRNKGNFPGRFSGRQFSNSRSEMNVSTLELGDSALYLCASSLQTDFQETQYFGPGTRLLVL.

The chain has TRBV11-2 and TRBJ2-2, with 8 bases that match TRBD1. The germline gives CDR1 SGHAT, CDR2 FQNNGV. V dropped 5 bases and J dropped 4; count of bases not matched to a gene: 6. This CDR3 contains 15 residues. The DNA of the CDR3 is TGTGCCAGCAGCCAAGACAGGGGTGTCACCGGGGAGCTGTTTTTT. It codes for CASSQDRGVTGELFF.

The rearrangement joins TRBV11-3 to TRBJ2-7; D is possibly TRBD2 (6 bases). From germline, CDR1 is SGHNT and CDR2 YENEEA. The CDR3 is 13 residues long. The V end lost 1 base, the J end lost 3 bases, and 7 bases lay between the germline ends. CDR3 amino acids: CASSLGEVYEQYF. The CDR3 nucleotides are TGTGCCAGCAGCTTAGGGGAGGTCTACGAGCAGTACTTC.

The rearrangement uses TRBV5-5 and TRBJ1-2; no clear D. Deletions cut 2 bases from V and 8 bases from J, with 13 bases between. The CDR3 spans 13 residues. Per the germline V gene, CDR1 is SGHKS and CDR2 is YYEKEE (reference sequence). The CDR3 is CASSLVKLEGYTF. CDR3 sequence (DNA): TGTGCCAGCAGCTTAGTCAAGCTGGAGGGCTACACCTTC. Supplemented by reference TRBV5-5 and TRBJ1-2, the full variable domain reads DAGVTQSPTHLIKTRGQQVTLRCSPISGHKSVSWYQQVLGQGPQFIFQYYEKEERGRGNFPDRFSARQFPNYSSELNVNALLLGDSALYLCASSLVKLEGYTFGSGTRLTVV.

The CDR3 is CSATGGDGETQYF. CDR3 DNA: TGCAGCGCCACGGGGGGAGATGGCGAGACCCAGTACTTC. The rearrangement uses TRBV29-1 and TRBJ2-5, with 7 bases lining up with TRBD2. Germline loops: CDR1 SQVTM, CDR2 ANQGSEA. The CDR3 has 13 residues. Trimming cost V 7 bases and J 5 bases; bases outside gene matches: 10.

The chain is built from TRBV7-6 and TRBJ2-1; 7 nucleotides match TRBD1. Losses at the gene ends were 1 base for V and 12 bases for J; bases not matched to a gene: 9. Germline V lookup: CDR1 SGHVS, CDR2 FNYEAQ. CDR3 length equals 14 residues. The CDR3 region is CASSLGATGNRQFF. CDR3 nucleotides: TGTGCCAGCAGCTTAGGGGCGACAGGGAATCGGCAGTTCTTC. Filled out from reference TRBV7-6 and TRBJ2-1, the complete variable domain reads GAGVSQSPRYKVTKRGQDVALRCDPISGHVSLYWYRQALGQGPEFLTYFNYEAQQDKSGLPNDRFSAERPEGSISTLTIQRTEQRDSAMYRCASSLGATGNRQFFGPGTRLTVL.

The chain employs TRBV10-3 and TRBJ1-6; D is unclear. The CDR3 is made up of 17 amino acids. Trimming removed 3 bases from V and 6 bases from J, with 18 bases in between. CDR1 ENHRY and CDR2 SYGVKD come from the germline V gene. The CDR3 loop reads CAISELRPQTANSPLHF. CDR3 coding DNA: TGTGCCATCAGTGAACTCCGGCCCCAAACAGCTAATTCACCCCTCCACTTT.

Turning to this clone: Compared with germline, one end of the junction differs, possibly owing to a read error. The chain combines TRBV5-1 with TRBJ1-1; D ambiguous. Germline loops: CDR1 SGHRS, CDR2 YFSETQ. The CDR3 is 14 amino acids. The CDR3 region is CASSLDTISPPAFF. The CDR3, as DNA: TGCGCCAGCAGTTTGGATACAATATCACCCCCTGCTTTCTTT.

J is TRBJ2-7 and V is TRBV5-4; the match to TRBD2 covers 7 bases. Germline CDR1 reads SGHNT; CDR2 reads YYREEE (reference sequence). This CDR3 region has 15 residues. With 0 bases clipped from V and 4 bases from J, the junction kept 7 bases outside the gene matches. The CDR3 DNA reads TGTGCCAGCAGCTTGGCCGGATCCGGGAGGTACGAGCAGTACTTC. Its protein product is CASSLAGSGRYEQYF.

This chain connects TRBV19 to TRBJ2-1, with D maybe TRBD2 (6 bases). V dropped 1 base and J dropped 1 base, with 11 bases sitting between them. The CDR3 covers 16 residues. Germline-derived CDR1 and CDR2 are LNHDA and SQIVND (reference sequence). This CDR3 reads CASSIVGGDSYNEQFF. The CDR3 nucleotides are TGTGCCAGTAGTATAGTCGGGGGAGATTCCTACAATGAGCAGTTCTTC.